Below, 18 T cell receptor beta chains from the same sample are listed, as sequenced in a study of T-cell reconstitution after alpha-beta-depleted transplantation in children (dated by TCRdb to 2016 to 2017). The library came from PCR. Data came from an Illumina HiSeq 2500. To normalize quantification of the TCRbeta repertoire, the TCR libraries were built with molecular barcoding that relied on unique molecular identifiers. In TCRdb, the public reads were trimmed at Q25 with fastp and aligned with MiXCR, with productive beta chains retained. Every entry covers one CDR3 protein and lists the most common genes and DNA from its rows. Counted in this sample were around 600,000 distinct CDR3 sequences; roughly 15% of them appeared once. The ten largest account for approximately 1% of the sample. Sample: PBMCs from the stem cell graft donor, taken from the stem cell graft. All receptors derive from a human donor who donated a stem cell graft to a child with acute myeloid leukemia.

This CDR3 reads CASSVGGTVYNEQFF. The CDR3 DNA sequence: TGTGCCAGCAGCGTAGGTGGGACAGTGTACAATGAGCAGTTCTTC. J is TRBJ2-1 and V is TRBV9, with 7 bases matching TRBD1. This CDR3 is 15 amino acids long. The ends lost 0 bases at V and 4 bases at J; junction bases unmatched: 4. Germline V gives CDR1 SGDLS, CDR2 YYNGEE.

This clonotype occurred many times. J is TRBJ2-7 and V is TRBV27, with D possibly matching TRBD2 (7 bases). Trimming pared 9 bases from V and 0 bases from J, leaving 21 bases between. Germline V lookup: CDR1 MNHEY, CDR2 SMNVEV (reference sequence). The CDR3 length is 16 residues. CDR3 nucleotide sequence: TGTGCCAGTCGAAAGGGGCGGGGGCTCCCCTCCTACGAGCAGTACTTC. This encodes CASRKGRGLPSYEQYF.

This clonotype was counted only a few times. The chain's CDR3 is CASSQEVSPVEAFF. CDR3 DNA: TGTGCCAGCAGCCAAGAGGTCAGCCCCGTGGAGGCTTTCTTT. V is TRBV4-2 and J is TRBJ1-1; D call uncertain. Germline CDR1 is LGHNA and CDR2 is YNFKEQ. With 0 bases removed from V and 11 bases from J, the gap between germline ends came to 16 bases. CDR3 length: 14 amino acids.

The CDR3 spells CASSGRGPDFNYGYTF. The CDR3 bases are TGCGCCAGCAGTGGTCGGGGGCCCGACTTCAACTATGGCTACACCTTC. The gene calls are TRBV10-2 and TRBJ1-2; D perhaps matches TRBD1 (6 bases). CDR3 size: 16 residues. In germline, CDR1 is WSHSY, CDR2 SAAADI. The ends were cut back, 4 bases at V and 2 bases at J, with 17 bases in the middle.

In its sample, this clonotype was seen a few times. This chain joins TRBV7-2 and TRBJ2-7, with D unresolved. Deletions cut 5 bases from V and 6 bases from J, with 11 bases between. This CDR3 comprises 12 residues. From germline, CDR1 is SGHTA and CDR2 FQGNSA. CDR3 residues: CASSPPWGEQYF. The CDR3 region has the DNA TGTGCCAGCAGCCCTCCCTGGGGCGAGCAGTACTTC.

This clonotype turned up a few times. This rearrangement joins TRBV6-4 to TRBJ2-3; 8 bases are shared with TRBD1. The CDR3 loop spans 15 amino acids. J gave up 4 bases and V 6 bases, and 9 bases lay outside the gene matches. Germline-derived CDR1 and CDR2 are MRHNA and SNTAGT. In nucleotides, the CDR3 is TGTGCCAGCAGCCGCGAGACAGGGGTGTCAGATACGCAGTATTTT. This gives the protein CASSRETGVSDTQYF.

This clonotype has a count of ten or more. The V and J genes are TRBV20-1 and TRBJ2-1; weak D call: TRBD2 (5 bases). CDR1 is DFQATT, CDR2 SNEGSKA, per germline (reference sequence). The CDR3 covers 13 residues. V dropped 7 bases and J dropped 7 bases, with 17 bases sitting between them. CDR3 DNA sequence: TGCAGTGGGAAGGGCCGGGGTATTAATGAGCAGTTCTTC. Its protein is CSGKGRGINEQFF.

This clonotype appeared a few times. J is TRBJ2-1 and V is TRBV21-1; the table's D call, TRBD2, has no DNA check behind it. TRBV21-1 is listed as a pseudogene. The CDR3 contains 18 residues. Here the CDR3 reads CASFRLAGASSSYNEQFF. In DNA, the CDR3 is TGTGCCAGCTTTCGACTAGCGGGGGCCTCAAGCTCCTACAATGAGCAGTTCTTC.

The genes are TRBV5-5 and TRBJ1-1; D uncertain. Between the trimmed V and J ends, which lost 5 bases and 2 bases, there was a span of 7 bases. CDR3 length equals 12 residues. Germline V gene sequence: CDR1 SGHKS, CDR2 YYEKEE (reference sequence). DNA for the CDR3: TGTGCCAGCAGAACGGACAACACTGAAGCTTTCTTT. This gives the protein CASRTDNTEAFF.

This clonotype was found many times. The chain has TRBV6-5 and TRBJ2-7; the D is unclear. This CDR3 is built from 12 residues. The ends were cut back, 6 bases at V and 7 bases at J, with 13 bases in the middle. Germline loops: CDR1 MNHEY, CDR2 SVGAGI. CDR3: CASRSPGLEQYF. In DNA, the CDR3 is TGTGCCAGCAGGTCCCCGGGCCTAGAGCAGTACTTC.

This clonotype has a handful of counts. The CDR3 DNA reads TGTGCCATCAGTAGCGGGGGGTTCCAAGAGACCCAGTACTTC. Translated: CAISSGGFQETQYF. The chain links TRBV10-3 to TRBJ2-5; 9 bases fit TRBD2. The CDR3 is 14 residues long. Per germline, CDR1 ENHRY and CDR2 SYGVKD. J was trimmed by 1 base and V by 5 bases; bases with no gene match: 2.

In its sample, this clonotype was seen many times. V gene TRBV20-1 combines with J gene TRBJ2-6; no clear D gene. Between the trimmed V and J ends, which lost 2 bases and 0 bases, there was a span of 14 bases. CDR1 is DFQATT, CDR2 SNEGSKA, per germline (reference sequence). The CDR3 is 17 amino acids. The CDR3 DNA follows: TGCAGTGCTAGAACAGAGGCACCTCGCTCTGGGGCCAACGTCCTGACTTTC. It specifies CSARTEAPRSGANVLTF.

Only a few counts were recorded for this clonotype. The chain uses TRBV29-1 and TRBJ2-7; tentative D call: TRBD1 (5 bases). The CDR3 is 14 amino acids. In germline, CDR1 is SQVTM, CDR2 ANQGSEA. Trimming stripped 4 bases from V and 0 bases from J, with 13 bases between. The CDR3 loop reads CSVAVRVVSYEQYF. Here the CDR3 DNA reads TGCAGCGTTGCGGTCAGGGTCGTCTCCTACGAGCAGTACTTC.

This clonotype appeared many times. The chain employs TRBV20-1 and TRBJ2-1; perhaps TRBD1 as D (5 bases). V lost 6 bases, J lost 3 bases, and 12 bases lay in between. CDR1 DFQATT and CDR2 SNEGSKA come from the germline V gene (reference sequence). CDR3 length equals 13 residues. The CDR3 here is CSAGRGDYNEQFF. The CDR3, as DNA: TGCAGTGCGGGGCGTGGGGACTACAATGAGCAGTTCTTC.

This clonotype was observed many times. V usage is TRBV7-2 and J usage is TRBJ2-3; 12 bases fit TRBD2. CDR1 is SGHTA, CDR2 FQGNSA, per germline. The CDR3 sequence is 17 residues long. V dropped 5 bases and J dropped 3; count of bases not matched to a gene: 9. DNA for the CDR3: TGTGCCAGCAGCCCGGCCACTAGCGGGGGGATAACAGATACGCAGTATTTT. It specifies CASSPATSGGITDTQYF.

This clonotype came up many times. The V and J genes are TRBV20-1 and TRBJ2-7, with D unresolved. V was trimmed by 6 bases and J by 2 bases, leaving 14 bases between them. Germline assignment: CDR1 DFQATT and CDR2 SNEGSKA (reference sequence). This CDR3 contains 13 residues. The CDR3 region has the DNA TGCAGTGCCTCTACTACCTCAGCCTACGAGCAGTACTTC. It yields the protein CSASTTSAYEQYF.

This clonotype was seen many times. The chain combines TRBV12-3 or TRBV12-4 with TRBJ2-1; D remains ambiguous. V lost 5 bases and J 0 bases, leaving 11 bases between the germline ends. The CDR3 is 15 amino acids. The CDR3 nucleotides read TGTGCCAGCAGTCCATACTCCAGCTCCTACAATGAGCAGTTCTTC. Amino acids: CASSPYSSSYNEQFF.

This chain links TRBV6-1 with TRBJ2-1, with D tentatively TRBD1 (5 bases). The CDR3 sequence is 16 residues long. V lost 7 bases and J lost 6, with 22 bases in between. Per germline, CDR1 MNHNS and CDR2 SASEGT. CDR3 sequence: CASILGVTQGSNEQFF. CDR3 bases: TGTGCCAGCATTCTTGGGGTAACGCAGGGAAGCAATGAGCAGTTCTTC.